This T cell receptor beta chain was sequenced during a study of shared clonotypes between healthy human individuals. Broader study findings: It was the non-shared clonotypes that had lower generation probabilities than clonotypes shared by all four donors. Sample collection involved blood only; tissue repertoires are likely different.

On this clone itself: Its antigen is still unknown.

Authors' analysis steps: Filtering differed since immunoSEQ provided only junctions, with no quality scores. Libraries were prepared by immunoSEQ multiplex PCR; TCRdb keeps only in-frame clonotypes and omits some of them. V, J and clone size are taken as reported in that table, and D and trimming were inferred from the DNA itself. The sample includes about 2.4 million clones, roughly 93% seen only once; the top ten take more than 0.35%. The V end lost 6 bases, the J end lost 4 bases, and 37 bases lay between the germline ends. There are 22 residues in the CDR3. Per the germline V gene, CDR1 is MDHEN and CDR2 is SYDVKM. Nashville, Tennessee was home to all donors, each a Caucasian adult.

This TCR derives from a man younger than 35 in good health. Some clones in this sample may be carry-over from other donors' samples. Material for sequencing was naive CD4+ T cells from PBMCs. Subset given: CD45RA+ positively selected. This chain joins TRBV28 and TRBJ1-3; possible D gene TRBD1, 5 bases. The CDR3 reads CASSQTRQFRDPTTQRGNTIYF. The DNA of the CDR3 is TGTGCCAGCAGCCAAACCCGACAATTCCGGGACCCAACCACCCAGCGAGGAAACACCATATATTTT.